This TCR beta chain was identified in a study of cytomegalovirus exposure and HLA in healthy donors. Findings and caveats of the study: An analysis that was carried out later associated some 17,000 TCR beta sequences with HLA alleles at 0.05 false discovery rate.

The PCR made use of 60 Vbeta and 13 Jbeta primers. Original handling: Later analysis identified 80 million to 85 million unique TCR beta chains, about 11 million shared. Method: immunoSEQ multiplex PCR; TCRdb's copy keeps in-frame clones and lacks some. That table supplies the V and J calls and clone size; D and trimming were determined from the DNA. The table records 150,000 to 200,000 clones, around 77% of them present only once. About this clone itself: The antigen remains unidentified.

The CDR3 totals 22 residues. The germline CDR1 and CDR2 sequences are MNHEY and SMNVEV (reference sequence). V was pared by 1 base and J by 0 bases, with 15 bases of the junction left unmatched. The V and J genes are TRBV27 and TRBJ2-1; 13 bases line up with TRBD2. The clonotype originates from a woman under 40 in good health and CMV-seronegative. Sequences were obtained from PBMCs. The CDR3 loop is CASSLYSQPGLAGSSSYNEQFF. The CDR3 region has the DNA TGTGCCAGCAGTTTATATAGCCAACCGGGACTAGCGGGATCAAGCTCCTACAATGAGCAGTTCTTC.